This TCR beta chain was sequenced in a study of blood T cell repertoires in COVID-19. Looking at the study overall: Donors in the United States, Italy and Spain gave samples during acute or convalescent COVID-19. PBMCs, B-cell-depleted T cells, or T cells provided the cDNA or gDNA that made up the material.

The age range of participants was about 18 to 90 years, with residence in under 30 US areas. TCRdb keeps only in-frame clones here, not all; method: immunoSEQ multiplex PCR. In the table there are 220,000 or so clones, 88% of which are singletons. The sequencing input was PBMCs or T cells enriched from blood (not recorded which). The source of this sequence is a woman aged 45-60 years with acute COVID-19.

The CDR3 region has the DNA TGTGCCATCACCCTTACAGGGGATACTGAAGCTTTCTTT. This encodes CAITLTGDTEAFF. The chain joins TRBV10-3 to TRBJ1-1, with TRBD1 matching 7 bases. Germline V CDR1 and CDR2: ENHRY, SYGVKD. The V segment lost 7 bases and the J segment 5 bases; nucleotides outside the gene matches: 7. The CDR3 totals 13 residues.